This TCR beta chain was observed in a study of T cell repertoires in cytomegalovirus infection. Whole-study context: Indicated by public TCR beta signatures were CMV infection and matching HLA type.

Study-wide results and limits: Predominance within the ex vivo response was attributable to HLA-C-restricted CMV-specific TCR beta clonotypes.

This clonotype was seen many times. Its antigen is still unknown. TCRdb redid the calling of the reads with MiXCR, one entry per CDR3 protein. The table includes about 920,000 distinct CDR3 sequences, around 29% detected once. This clonotype was sampled from a human donor in good health (CMV status not recorded). Some clones in this sample may be carry-over from other donors' samples. Specimen: cultured CD8+ T cells from PBMCs, collected from culture after CMV antigen stimulation.

The CDR3: CAISEPGTGYYNEQFF. CDR3 coding DNA: TGTGCCATCAGTGAGCCCGGGACAGGGTACTACAATGAGCAGTTCTTC. The chain links TRBV10-3 to TRBJ2-1; the match to TRBD1 covers 9 bases. CDR1 ENHRY and CDR2 SYGVKD come from the germline V gene. Losses at the gene ends were 2 bases for V and 3 bases for J; bases not matched to a gene: 5. This CDR3 spans 16 amino acids.